A single sample is the source of the 3 T cell receptor beta chains below, sequenced in a study of T cell responses to AZD1222 COVID-19 vaccine. The table came from immunoSEQ multiplex PCR; TCRdb's copy has only in-frame clones and leaves some out. The sample holds more than 95,000 clones; approximately 93% are singletons and the top ten take less than 5%. The specimen was peripheral blood, collected on day 0 of AZD1222 vaccination. The source is an adult in good health.

V is TRBV6-1 and J is TRBJ2-7; no reliable D call. The CDR3 runs 13 residues. The germline V gene encodes CDR1 MNHNS and CDR2 SASEGT. Between the trimmed V and J ends, which lost 2 bases and 2 bases, there was a span of 7 bases. CDR3 bases: TGTGCCAGCAGTGAAAGTGTGGCCTACGAGCAGTACTTC. This codes for CASSESVAYEQYF.

The chain couples TRBV10-3 to TRBJ2-5; TRBD1 might be the D (6 bases). The CDR3 has 15 residues. CDR1 is ENHRY and CDR2 is SYGVKD in the germline V gene. Trimming removed 0 bases at V and 5 bases at J, with 13 bases between. The CDR3 loop is CAISESIGGWETQYF. DNA of the CDR3: TGTGCCATCAGTGAGTCGATAGGGGGTTGGGAGACCCAGTACTTC.

This rearrangement joins TRBV9 to TRBJ2-1; no firm D call. Trimming pared 0 bases from V and 5 bases from J, leaving 6 bases between. Germline CDR1 is SGDLS and CDR2 is YYNGEE. This CDR3 has 13 amino acids. The CDR3 loop reads CASSVEGNNEQFF. The CDR3, as DNA: TGTGCCAGCAGCGTAGAAGGAAACAATGAGCAGTTCTTC.